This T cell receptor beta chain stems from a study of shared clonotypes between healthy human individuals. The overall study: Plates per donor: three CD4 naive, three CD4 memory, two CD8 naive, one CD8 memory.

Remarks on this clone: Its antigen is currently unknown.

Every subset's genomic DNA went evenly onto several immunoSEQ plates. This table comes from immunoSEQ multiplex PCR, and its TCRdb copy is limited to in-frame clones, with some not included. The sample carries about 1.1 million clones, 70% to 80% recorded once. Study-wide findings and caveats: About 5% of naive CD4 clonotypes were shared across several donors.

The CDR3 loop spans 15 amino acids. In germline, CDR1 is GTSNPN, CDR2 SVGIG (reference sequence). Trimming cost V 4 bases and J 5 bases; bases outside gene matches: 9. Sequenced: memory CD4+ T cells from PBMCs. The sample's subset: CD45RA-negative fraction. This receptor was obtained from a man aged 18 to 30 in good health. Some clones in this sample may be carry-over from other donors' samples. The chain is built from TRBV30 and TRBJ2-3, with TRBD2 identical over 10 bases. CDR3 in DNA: TGTGCCTGGACAAAAGAGGGACTAGCGAGAGATACGCAGTATTTT. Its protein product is CAWTKEGLARDTQYF.